Shown below are 17 T cell receptor beta chains from a single sample sequenced in a study of beta chain features in type 1 diabetes. The investigators reverse transcribed all of the isolated RNA, so they sequenced expressed TCRB transcripts. Sequencing used immunoSEQ multiplex PCR; TCRdb keeps in-frame clones, though not all of them. The sample has almost 350,000 clones, 15% to 20% seen once. Sequencing was carried out using naive CD4+ T cells from blood. The receptor source for this set is a woman between 18 and 29 years old in good health.

This clone was recorded a few times. The V gene is TRBV9, the J gene TRBJ1-2, with 8 positions matching TRBD1. The V gene's germline CDR1 is SGDLS and CDR2 YYNGEE. CDR3 length: 15 amino acids. V gave up 1 base and J gave up 2 bases; unmatched junction bases: 4. The CDR3 bases are TGTGCCAGCAGCGTAAAGGACAGGGTGAACTATGGCTACACCTTC. This codes for CASSVKDRVNYGYTF.

This clone came up a few times. The J gene is TRBJ1-2, the V gene TRBV4-1; D remains unclear. The CDR3 covers 14 residues. From germline, CDR1 is MGHRA and CDR2 YSYEKL. V shed 1 base and J shed 2 bases, with 8 bases lying between them. The CDR3 here is CASSQVRGNYGYTF. Here the CDR3 DNA reads TGCGCCAGCAGCCAAGTTAGAGGAAACTATGGCTACACCTTC.

The chain combines TRBV30 with TRBJ2-5; TRBD2 matches at 8 bases. The CDR3 runs 13 residues. CDR1 and CDR2 (germline): GTSNPN, SVGIG (reference sequence). V lost 5 bases to trimming and J lost 5 bases; unmatched junction nucleotides: 7. CDR3 in amino acids: CAWDGGLEETQYF. In DNA form, the CDR3 reads TGTGCCTGGGACGGGGGACTAGAGGAGACCCAGTACTTC.

Only a few counts were recorded for this clone. This sample includes further DNA sequences coding for the same CDR3. This rearrangement joins TRBV5-4 to TRBJ1-1; the match to TRBD1 covers 7 bases. From germline, CDR1 is SGHNT and CDR2 YYREEE (reference sequence). The CDR3 totals 14 residues. The ends lost 3 bases at V and 0 bases at J; junction bases unmatched: 2. This chain's CDR3 is CASSSGQLNTEAFF. The CDR3 DNA sequence: TGTGCCAGCAGCTCGGGACAGCTGAACACTGAAGCTTTCTTT.

This clone was seen only once. The chain combines TRBV4-2 with TRBJ2-1; 9 positions match TRBD2. CDR1 and CDR2 (germline): LGHNA, YNFKEQ. V trimming: 4 bases; J trimming: 5 bases; junction bases outside the gene matches: 12. The CDR3 contains 17 residues. The chain's CDR3 is CASSPRGSGGQDNEQFF. CDR3 nucleotide sequence: TGTGCCAGCAGCCCCCGAGGAAGCGGGGGGCAAGACAATGAGCAGTTCTTC.

CDR3 loop: CASSARGSGANVLTF. The CDR3 DNA reads as TGTGCCAGCAGCGCCCGGGGCTCTGGGGCCAACGTCCTGACTTTC. The chain links TRBV5-4 to TRBJ2-6, with D tentatively TRBD2 (5 bases). Trimming cost V 4 bases and J 0 bases, with 8 bases left between them. The CDR3 contains 15 residues. CDR1 and CDR2 from the germline V gene are SGHNT and YYREEE (reference sequence).

The rearrangement joins TRBV6-6 to TRBJ2-1; 9 nucleotides agree with TRBD1. Germline values: CDR1 MNHNY, CDR2 SVGAGI (reference sequence). This CDR3 contains 13 residues. V gave up 10 bases and J gave up 8 bases; unmatched junction bases: 9. The CDR3 protein is CAIRDRVIDEQFF. As DNA, the CDR3 is TGTGCCATCCGGGACAGGGTAATCGATGAGCAGTTCTTC.

In this sample, this clone turned up a few times. V and J are TRBV19 and TRBJ1-1, with D uncertain. The CDR3 totals 15 residues. Between the trimmed V and J ends, which lost 3 bases and 4 bases, there was a span of 15 bases. Germline CDR1 LNHDA, CDR2 SQIVND (reference sequence). The CDR3, as DNA: TGTGCCAGTAGTATTCGAGATTGGGAGCGCACTGAAGCTTTCTTT. It encodes CASSIRDWERTEAFF. The full variable domain, its missing parts supplied by reference TRBV19 and TRBJ1-1, is DGGITQSPKYLFRKEGQNVTLSCEQNLNHDAMYWYRQDPGQGLRLIYYSQIVNDFQKGDIAEGYSVSREKKESFPLTVTSAQKNPTAFYLCASSIRDWERTEAFFGQGTRLTVV.

This clone was seen only a few times. The rearrangement links TRBV11-2 to TRBJ2-7; unclear D gene. V lost 4 bases and J 0 bases, leaving 10 bases between the germline ends. Per germline, CDR1 SGHAT and CDR2 FQNNGV. The length of the CDR3 is 14 residues. The CDR3 DNA reads as TGTGCCAGCAGCTCCCAGTACCTCTCCTACGAGCAGTACTTC. Its translation is CASSSQYLSYEQYF.

CDR3 amino acids: CAIGRGMDEQFF. The CDR3 DNA sequence: TGTGCCATAGGCCGAGGGATGGACGAGCAGTTCTTC. The chain is built from TRBV10-3 and TRBJ2-1; D perhaps matches TRBD2 (5 bases). The CDR3 totals 12 residues. The germline CDR1 and CDR2 sequences are ENHRY and SYGVKD. V was clipped by 9 bases and J by 10 bases, with 16 bases between them.

Here the CDR3 DNA reads TGTGCCACCAACGTCTATCCTACCGGGGAGCTGTTTTTT. Translating it yields CATNVYPTGELFF. V is TRBV2 and J is TRBJ2-2, with no clear D. V lost 10 bases and J lost 5, with 14 bases in between. This CDR3 is 13 amino acids long. The germline gives CDR1 SNHLY, CDR2 FYNNEI. Based on the CDR3 plus reference TRBV2 and TRBJ2-2, the full variable domain is EPEVTQTPSHQVTQMGQEVILRCVPISNHLYFYWYRQILGQKVEFLVSFYNNEISEKSEIFDDQFSVERPDGSNFTLKIRSTKLEDSAMYFCATNVYPTGELFFGEGSRLTVL.

This clone was counted a few times. The chain employs TRBV30 and TRBJ1-6; 8 nucleotides match TRBD1. V shed 5 bases, J shed 9 bases, and the junction held 12 bases outside the gene matches. Per the germline V gene, CDR1 is GTSNPN and CDR2 is SVGIG (reference sequence). CDR3 size: 15 residues. The CDR3 coding sequence is TGTGCCTGGTCTTCCCCGACAGGGGTGAGTTCACCCCTCCACTTT. It specifies CAWSSPTGVSSPLHF. Using reference TRBV30 and TRBJ1-6 for the parts outside the CDR3, the full variable domain is SQTIHQWPATLVQPVGSPLSLECTVEGTSNPNLYWYRQAAGRGLQLLFYSVGIGQISSEVPQNLSASRPQDRQFILSSKKLLLSDSGFYLCAWSSPTGVSSPLHFGNGTRLTVT.

This clone was counted only a few times. The V and J genes are TRBV6-6 and TRBJ2-1; D not certain. The V and J ends lost 6 bases and 6 bases respectively, with 12 bases between them. In germline, CDR1 is MNHNY, CDR2 SVGAGI (reference sequence). This CDR3 has 13 residues. In nucleotides, the CDR3 is TGTGCCAGCAGGCCCCGGGTTACCAATGAGCAGTTCTTC. It specifies CASRPRVTNEQFF.

The V gene is TRBV5-1, the J gene TRBJ2-3, with D unclear. The CDR3 loop spans 13 amino acids. Per the germline V gene, CDR1 is SGHRS and CDR2 is YFSETQ. V dropped 0 bases and J dropped 4 bases, with 6 bases sitting between them. The DNA for the CDR3 is TGCGCCAGCAGCTTGGTAGTCTCAGATACGCAGTATTTT. Protein sequence: CASSLVVSDTQYF.

This clone was found a few times. The chain couples TRBV7-2 to TRBJ2-7; D gene uncertain. The CDR3 has 14 amino acids. V was pared by 3 bases and J by 0 bases, with 9 bases between. Looked up from germline, CDR1 is SGHTA and CDR2 is FQGNSA. The CDR3 coding sequence is TGTGCCAGCAGCTTGAGGTTTAGCTCCTACGAGCAGTACTTC. Translation gives CASSLRFSSYEQYF.

The rearrangement uses TRBV30 and TRBJ2-5, with D unresolved. Deletions cut 1 base from V and 4 bases from J, with 7 bases between. CDR1 GTSNPN and CDR2 SVGIG come from the germline V gene (reference sequence). The CDR3 contains 12 residues. The CDR3 protein is CAWSGNIETQYF. In nucleotides, the CDR3 is TGTGCCTGGAGTGGAAACATAGAGACCCAGTACTTC.

Only a few counts were recorded for this clone. The chain uses TRBV7-2 and TRBJ2-7; the D is unclear. Per germline, CDR1 SGHTA and CDR2 FQGNSA. The CDR3 has 15 amino acids. V was shortened by 3 bases and J by 1 base, with 13 bases between the two germline ends. CDR3 nucleotide sequence: TGTGCCAGCAGCTTGGCAGGCCCAGCTTCCTACGAGCAGTACTTC. Protein product: CASSLAGPASYEQYF.